The rows below give T cell receptor beta chains drawn from one sample of a study of T cell responses to AZD1222 COVID-19 vaccine. Clones were sequenced by immunoSEQ multiplex PCR, and TCRdb holds only the in-frame ones, with some missing. There are about 84,000 clones in the sample; nearly 90% occur only once, and less than 1.6% lies in the top ten. The material sequenced was peripheral blood, taken on day 0 of AZD1222 vaccination. The receptors here all came from an adult in good health. The CDR3 runs from the conserved cysteine through the conserved F or W. Fields, in order: CDR3 DNA, CDR3 protein, clone size, J gene, V gene, D gene. D genes are given only for firm matches. Clone size is stated in some rows and not others, as once, few, many or a class when expanded.

TGTGCCAGCTCACCACAGGTCCCGTTCGCGGAACAGGGGTCTGGGGCCAACGTCCTGACTTTC | CASSPQVPFAEQGSGANVLTF | NA | TRBJ2-6 | TRBV18 | TRBD1
TGTGCCTGGAGGGGTAGGGGCCGCTCCTCCTATAATTCACCCCTCCACTTT | CAWRGRGRSSYNSPLHF | NA | TRBJ1-6 | TRBV30 | NA
TGCAGCGTTGTAGCGGGCTACTACGAGCAGTACTTC | CSVVAGYYEQYF | NA | TRBJ2-7 | TRBV29-1 | TRBD2
TGCGCCAGCAGCCAAGATTCGCCGGGGGCCGATCGGCAGTACTTC | CASSQDSPGADRQYF | NA | TRBJ2-7 | TRBV4-1 | NA
TGTGCCTGGGGCAGGAGGGAGCAGTTCTTC | CAWGRREQFF | NA | TRBJ2-1 | TRBV30 | NA
TGTGCCAGCAGCAAAGCGGCGTTATCAAGGGAGACCCAGTACTTC | CASSKAALSRETQYF | NA | TRBJ2-5 | TRBV21-1 | NA
TGTGCCAGCAGCAGGGGGGTTGATGAGCAGTTCTTC | CASSRGVDEQFF | NA | TRBJ2-1 | TRBV27 | NA
TGTGCCAGTAGTATAAACGGGGTGAACACTGAAGCTTTCTTT | CASSINGVNTEAFF | few | TRBJ1-1 | TRBV19 | NA
TGTGCCAGCAGGCCCATGGCCGGGGGGAAAAACAATGAGCAGTTCTTC | CASRPMAGGKNNEQFF | NA | TRBJ2-1 | TRBV27 | TRBD2
TGTGCCAGCAGTTACCCCGCCGGGAGGTACTATGGCTACACCTTC | CASSYPAGRYYGYTF | NA | TRBJ1-2 | TRBV6-6 | NA
TGTGCCAGCAGTTGGATTAGCATGAACACTGAAGCTTTCTTT | CASSWISMNTEAFF | NA | TRBJ1-1 | TRBV6-5 | NA
TGTGCCAGCAGCTTAGGGATCTATGGCTACACCTTC | CASSLGIYGYTF | NA | TRBJ1-2 | TRBV7-9 | NA
TGTGCCAGCAGCCGAATTCAAAGTAACTATGGCTACACCTTC | CASSRIQSNYGYTF | NA | TRBJ1-2 | TRBV9 | NA
TGTGCCAGCAGCTCCCAGACAGGGGGTCGGACTGAAGCTTTCTTT | CASSSQTGGRTEAFF | NA | TRBJ1-1 | TRBV5-4 | TRBD1
TGTGCCAGCAGTCACAGGGACAATCAGCCCCAGCATTTT | CASSHRDNQPQHF | NA | TRBJ1-5 | TRBV6-5 | NA
TGCGCCAGCAGCCAAGCCCAAGCGGGGTTGGTCACAGATACGCAGTATTTT | CASSQAQAGLVTDTQYF | NA | TRBJ2-3 | TRBV4-1 | TRBD2
TGTGCCAGCAGCTTGGCCGGGTCAACGGATGAAAAACTGTTTTTT | CASSLAGSTDEKLFF | once | TRBJ1-4 | TRBV5-8 | NA
TGTGCCAGCAGCCCGCCCGGGACTAGATACACAGATACGCAGTATTTT | CASSPPGTRYTDTQYF | NA | TRBJ2-3 | TRBV7-9 | TRBD2
TGTGCCAGTAGTATCGGCGGGCAGGACACTGAAGCTTTCTTT | CASSIGGQDTEAFF | NA | TRBJ1-1 | TRBV19 | NA
TGTGCCAGCAGCTTAGGGGACTCGTCCCAGCATTTT | CASSLGDSSQHF | NA | TRBJ1-5 | TRBV7-9 | NA
TGTGCCAGTAGTAACTCCGATCCAAATTCACCCCTCCACTTT | CASSNSDPNSPLHF | NA | TRBJ1-6 | TRBV19 | NA
TGTGCCAGCAGTCCGGACAGGGCTAGCAATCAGCCCCAGCATTTT | CASSPDRASNQPQHF | NA | TRBJ1-5 | TRBV6-5 | TRBD1